This T cell receptor beta chain derives from a study of cytomegalovirus exposure and HLA in healthy donors. The study, taken as a whole, reports: Being indistinguishable, some V segments were excluded, TRBV6-2 and TRBV6-3 among them.

The germline CDR1 and CDR2 sequences are WSHSY and SAAADI. The length of the CDR3 is 15 residues. The trim removed 4 bases at V and 5 bases at J, leaving 2 bases unmatched. 13 Jbeta primers and 60 Vbeta primers were used for the PCR. Clones were read by immunoSEQ multiplex PCR, and TCRdb kept only the in-frame ones, dropping some. The sample carries about 130,000 clones, 75% to 85% recorded once. A word on this clone: Its antigen is undetermined.

The source material was PBMCs. The chain carries TRBV10-2 and TRBJ2-2, with 12 bases fitting TRBD2. This sequence originates from a man aged 35 to 55 in good health and CMV-seronegative. CDR3: CASSATSGGTGELFF. CDR3 DNA sequence: TGCGCCAGCAGTGCGACTAGCGGGGGAACCGGGGAGCTGTTTTTT.